This T cell receptor (beta chain) comes out of a study of T cell responses to AZD1222 COVID-19 vaccine. Sequenced by immunoSEQ multiplex PCR; TCRdb stores in-frame clones only, minus some. Among 150,000 to 200,000 clones listed, 85% to 95% were seen once. Trimming took 8 bases from V and 0 from J; bases not matched to a gene: 9. CDR3 length equals 18 residues. Germline V lookup: CDR1 WNHNN, CDR2 SYGVQD (reference sequence). Here the sequenced sample was peripheral blood, taken on day 0 of AZD1222 vaccination. The sequence was obtained from an adult in good health. The rearrangement uses TRBV10-1 and TRBJ2-6; 11 bases agree with TRBD1. CDR3: CASQKGQGVPSGANVLTF. CDR3 DNA: TGCGCCAGCCAGAAGGGACAGGGGGTACCCTCTGGGGCCAACGTCCTGACTTTC.